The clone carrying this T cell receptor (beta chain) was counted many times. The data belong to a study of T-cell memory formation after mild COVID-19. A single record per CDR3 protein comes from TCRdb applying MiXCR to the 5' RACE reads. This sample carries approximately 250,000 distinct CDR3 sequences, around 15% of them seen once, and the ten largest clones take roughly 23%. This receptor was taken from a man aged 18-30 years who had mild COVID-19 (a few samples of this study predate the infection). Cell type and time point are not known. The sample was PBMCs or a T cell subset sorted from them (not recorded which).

CDR3 coding DNA: TGTGCCACCAGTGACCCCGACAGGGGCGGAGATACGCAGTATTTT. Protein sequence: CATSDPDRGGDTQYF. The chain joins TRBV24-1 to TRBJ2-3; 8 nucleotides line up with TRBD1. The CDR3 covers 15 residues. V dropped 4 bases and J dropped 5; count of bases not matched to a gene: 7. CDR1 and CDR2 from the germline V gene are KGHDR and SFDVKD.